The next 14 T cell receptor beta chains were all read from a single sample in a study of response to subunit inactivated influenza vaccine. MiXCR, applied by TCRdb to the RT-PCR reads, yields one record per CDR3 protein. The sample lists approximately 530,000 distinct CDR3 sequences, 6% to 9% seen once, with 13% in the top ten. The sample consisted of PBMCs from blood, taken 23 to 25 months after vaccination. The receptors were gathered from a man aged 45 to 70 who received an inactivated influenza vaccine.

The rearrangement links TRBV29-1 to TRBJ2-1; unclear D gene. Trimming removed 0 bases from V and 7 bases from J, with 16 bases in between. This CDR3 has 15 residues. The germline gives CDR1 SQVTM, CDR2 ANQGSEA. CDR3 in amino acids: CSVEDGWERNNEQFF. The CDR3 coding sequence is TGCAGCGTTGAAGATGGGTGGGAACGCAATAATGAGCAGTTCTTC.

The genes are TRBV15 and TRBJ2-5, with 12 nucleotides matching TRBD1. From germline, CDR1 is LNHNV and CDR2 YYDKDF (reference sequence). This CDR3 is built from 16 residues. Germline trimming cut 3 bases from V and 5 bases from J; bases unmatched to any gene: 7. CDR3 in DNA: TGTGCCACCAGCAGTGGGGGACAGGGGGCATGGGAGACCCAGTACTTC. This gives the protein CATSSGGQGAWETQYF.

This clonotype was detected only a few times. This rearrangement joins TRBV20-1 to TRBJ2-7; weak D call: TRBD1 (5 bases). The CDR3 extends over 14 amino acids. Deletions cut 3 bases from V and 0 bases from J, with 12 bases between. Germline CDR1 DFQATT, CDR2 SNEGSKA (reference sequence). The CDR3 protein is CSARDTTFSYEQYF. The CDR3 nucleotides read TGCAGTGCTAGGGACACCACCTTCTCCTACGAGCAGTACTTC.

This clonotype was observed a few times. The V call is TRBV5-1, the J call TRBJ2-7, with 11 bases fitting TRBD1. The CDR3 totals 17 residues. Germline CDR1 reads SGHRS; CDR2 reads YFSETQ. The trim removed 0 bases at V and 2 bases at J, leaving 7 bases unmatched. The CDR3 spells CASSLGPTGQGAYEQYF. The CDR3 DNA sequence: TGCGCCAGCAGCTTGGGGCCCACGGGACAGGGGGCCTACGAGCAGTACTTC.

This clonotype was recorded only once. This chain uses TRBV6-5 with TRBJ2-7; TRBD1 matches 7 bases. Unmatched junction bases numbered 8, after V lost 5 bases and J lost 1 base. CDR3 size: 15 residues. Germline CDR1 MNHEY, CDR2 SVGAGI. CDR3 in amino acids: CASSLDGTVSYEQYF. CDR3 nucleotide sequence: TGTGCCAGCAGTCTCGACGGGACAGTTTCCTACGAGCAGTACTTC.

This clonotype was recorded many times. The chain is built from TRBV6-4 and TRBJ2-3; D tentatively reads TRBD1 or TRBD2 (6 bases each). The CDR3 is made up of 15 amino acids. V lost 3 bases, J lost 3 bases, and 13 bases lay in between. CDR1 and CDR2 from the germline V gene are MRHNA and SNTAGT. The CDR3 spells CASSEGGLETDTQYF. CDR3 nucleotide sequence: TGTGCCAGCAGTGAAGGGGGGTTGGAAACAGATACGCAGTATTTT.

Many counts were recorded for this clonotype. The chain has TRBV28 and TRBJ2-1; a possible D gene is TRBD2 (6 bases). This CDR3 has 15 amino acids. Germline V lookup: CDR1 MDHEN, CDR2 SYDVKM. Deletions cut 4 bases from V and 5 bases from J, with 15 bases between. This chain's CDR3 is CASSSLVVADNEQFF. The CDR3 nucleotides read TGTGCCAGCAGTTCCCTCGTGGTAGCGGACAATGAGCAGTTCTTC.

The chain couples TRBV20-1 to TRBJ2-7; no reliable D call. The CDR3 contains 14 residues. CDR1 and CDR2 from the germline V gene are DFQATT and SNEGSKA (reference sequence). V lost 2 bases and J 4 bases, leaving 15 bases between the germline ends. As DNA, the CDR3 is TGCAGTGCTAGATCGTTAAGCGCCCGTTACGAGCAGTACTTC. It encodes CSARSLSARYEQYF.

The CDR3, as DNA: TGTGCCAGCAGTTTAGGTAAAACCCTACAAGAGACCCAGTACTTC. This sequence encodes CASSLGKTLQETQYF. The rearrangement joins TRBV27 to TRBJ2-5; D ambiguous. The V gene's germline CDR1 is MNHEY and CDR2 SMNVEV (reference sequence). Deletions cut 2 bases from V and 2 bases from J, with 12 bases between. The CDR3 contains 15 residues.

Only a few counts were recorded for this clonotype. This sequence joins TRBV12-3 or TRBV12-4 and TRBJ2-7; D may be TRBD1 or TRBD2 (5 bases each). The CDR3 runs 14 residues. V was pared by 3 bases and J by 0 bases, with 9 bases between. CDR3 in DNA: TGTGCCAGCAGTTTGGGGGATATCTCCTACGAGCAGTACTTC. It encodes CASSLGDISYEQYF.

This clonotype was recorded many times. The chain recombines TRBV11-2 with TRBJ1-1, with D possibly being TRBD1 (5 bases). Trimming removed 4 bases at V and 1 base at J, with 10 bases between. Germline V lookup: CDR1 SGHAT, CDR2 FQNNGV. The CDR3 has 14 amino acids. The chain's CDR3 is CASSSLTENTEAFF. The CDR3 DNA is TGTGCCAGCAGCTCCCTGACAGAGAACACTGAAGCTTTCTTT.

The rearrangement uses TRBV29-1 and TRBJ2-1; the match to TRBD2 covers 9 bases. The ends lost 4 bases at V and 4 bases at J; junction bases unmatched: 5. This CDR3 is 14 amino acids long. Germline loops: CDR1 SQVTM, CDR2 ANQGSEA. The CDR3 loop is CSVAASGIYNEQFF. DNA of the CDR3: TGCAGCGTTGCTGCTAGCGGGATATACAATGAGCAGTTCTTC.

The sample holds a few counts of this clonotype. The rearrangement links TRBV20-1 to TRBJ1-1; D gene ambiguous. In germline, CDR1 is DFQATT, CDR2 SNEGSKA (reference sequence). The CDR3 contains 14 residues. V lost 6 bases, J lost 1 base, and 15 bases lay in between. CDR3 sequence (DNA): TGCAGTGCCCTGAGTGCTTACAGGAACACTGAAGCTTTCTTT. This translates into CSALSAYRNTEAFF.

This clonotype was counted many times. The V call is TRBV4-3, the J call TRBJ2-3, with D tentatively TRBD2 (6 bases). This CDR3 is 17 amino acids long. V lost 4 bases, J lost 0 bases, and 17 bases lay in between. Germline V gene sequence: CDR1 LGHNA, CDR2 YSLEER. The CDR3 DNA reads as TGCGCCAGCAGCCTAAACGGGGACTCGAGAAGCACAGATACGCAGTATTTT. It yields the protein CASSLNGDSRSTDTQYF.